The clone carrying this T cell receptor beta chain showed up many times. Its cognate antigen is unknown. V was pared by 6 bases and J by 8 bases, with 13 bases between. The CDR3 length is 12 residues. Germline CDR1 reads MNHEY; CDR2 reads SVGAGI. PCR was performed a second time for 7 to 11 cycles using a sample-barcoded 5' primer and a J-beta primer mix. From the 5' RACE reads, TCRdb called clonotypes with MiXCR, one entry per CDR3 protein. The table lists hundreds of thousands of distinct CDR3 sequences, about 30% of them singletons. The data were obtained in a study of blood T cells in healthy people across ages. General study points: Age brought a roughly linear fall in TCR beta diversity measured per million T cells.

The material sequenced was blood. The origin of this receptor is a woman over 75 in good health. The chain couples TRBV6-5 to TRBJ1-2; TRBD1 is a possible D gene (6 bases). The CDR3 here is CASRGTLMGYTF. DNA of the CDR3: TGTGCCAGCAGAGGGACATTAATGGGCTACACCTTC.